Presented here are 15 T cell receptor delta chains from one specimen sequenced in a study of gamma-delta T cells after stem cell transplantation. TCRdb re-called clones from the RT-PCR reads via CATT. The repertoire holds 1,500 or so delta-chain clones, with less than 7% as singletons. The source material was gamma-delta T cells. The origin of the receptors is a human donor. It is not recorded whose cells these are; they may come from a transplant donor.

This clone was seen more than once but under ten times. A read error is likely here: a far larger clone is one base away. The same CDR3 arises from other DNA sequences in this sample as well. The chain joins TRDV1 to TRDJ2, with 8 bases aligning to TRDD2. V dropped 7 bases and J dropped 6; count of bases not matched to a gene: 34. Germline assignment: CDR1 TSWWSYY and CDR2 QGS. This CDR3 has 23 residues. The CDR3 DNA reads TGTGCTCTTGACTGTACTTCCTACCAAAGTGAGTGTGCTGGGGCCCCGGGGGCAGCACAACTCTTCTTT. Encoded protein: CALDCTSYQSECAGAPGAAQLFF.

This clone was detected only a few times. A read error likely explains why the TCRdb protein, taken from a much larger clone, differs from this DNA's translation at residue 7; the protein shown is translated from the DNA. This sequence joins TRDV2 and TRDJ4; D is perhaps TRDD3 (6 bases). Germline V CDR1 and CDR2: GEAIGNYY, EKD. Trimming left V 3 bases short and J 4 bases short, with 17 bases between. This CDR3 comprises 14 residues. The CDR3 DNA sequence: TGTGCCTGTGACGGACTGAGGGATAGTGAACCCCTGATCTTT. This codes for CACDGLRDSEPLIF.

Comments on this clone: This sequence may be a read error, since a much larger clone differs from it by one base. The chain couples TRDV2 to TRDJ3; a weak D match, TRDD3 (6 bases). The V gene's germline CDR1 is GEAIGNYY and CDR2 EKD. CDR3 length: 19 residues. With 3 bases removed from V and 1 base from J, the gap between germline ends came to 18 bases. CDR3 loop: CACDSLGAALSWDTRQMFF. CDR3 nucleotide sequence: TGTGCCTGTGACTCTTTGGGGGCAGCACTTTCCTGGGACACCCGACAGATGTTTTTC.

As concerns this clone: A read error likely explains why the TCRdb protein, taken from a much larger clone, differs from this DNA's translation at residue 13; the protein shown is translated from the DNA. The CDR3 sequence: CALGEPSGGTWDARQMFF. The CDR3 DNA reads TGTGCTCTTGGGGAACCGAGTGGGGGGACCTGGGACGCCCGACAGATGTTTTTC. The rearrangement links TRDV1 to TRDJ3; tentative D call: TRDD3 (6 bases). Germline values: CDR1 TSWWSYY, CDR2 QGS. This CDR3 contains 18 residues.

With regard to this clone: The protein held in TCRdb is that of a much larger clone and does not match this DNA's translation at residue 6, likely because of a read error; the protein shown is translated from the DNA. This chain connects TRDV2 to TRDJ1; TRDD3 aligns across 9 bases. With V trimmed by 0 bases and J by 4 bases, 8 bases remained unmatched. The CDR3 length is 16 residues. Germline CDR1 reads GEAIGNYY; CDR2 reads EKD. The CDR3 DNA reads as TGTGCCTGTGACACCCGGGGGGATACCATGAGCGATAAACTCATCTTT. Protein product: CACDTRGDTMSDKLIF.

A few counts support this clone. A far larger clone is only one base removed, so a read error is likely. Additional DNA sequences in this sample encode the identical CDR3. The V and J genes are TRDV2 and TRDJ1; TRDD3 matches 9 bases. Germline V lookup: CDR1 GEAIGNYY, CDR2 EKD. The CDR3 has 17 amino acids. With V trimmed by 0 bases and J by 1 base, 8 bases remained unmatched. The DNA for the CDR3 is TGTGCCTGTGACACCCTACTAGGGGATACGCTCACCGATAAACTCATCTTT. Encoded protein: CACDTLLGDTLTDKLIF.

Remarks on this clone: A much bigger clone sits one base away, suggesting this may be a read error. Within the sample, other DNA sequences also encode this same CDR3. The V gene is TRDV2, the J gene TRDJ1; a possible D gene is TRDD3 (6 bases). The germline V and J ends were trimmed by 3 bases and 8 bases, with 18 bases remaining between them. The germline gives CDR1 GEAIGNYY, CDR2 EKD. The CDR3 spans 14 residues. As DNA, the CDR3 is TGTGCCTGTGACCTTATGGGGATGTCTTTAAAACTCATCTTT. Translated: CACDLMGMSLKLIF.

As regards this clone: At the DNA level, this CDR3 is encoded by other sequences in the same sample as well. The chain is built from TRDV2 and TRDJ1, with 10 nucleotides matching TRDD3. The CDR3 runs 14 residues. Trimming took 0 bases from V and 4 from J; bases not matched to a gene: 1. From germline, CDR1 is GEAIGNYY and CDR2 EKD. The DNA of the CDR3 is TGTGCCTGTGACACCCTGGGGGATAGCGATAAACTCATCTTT. Translated, it gives CACDTLGDSDKLIF.

This clone was seen a few times. TCRdb lists the protein of a much larger clone for this DNA, which differs at residue 11, so this is likely a read error; the protein given here is translated from the DNA itself. The chain links TRDV1 to TRDJ3; D is possibly TRDD3 (6 bases). V gave up 1 base and J gave up 5 bases, with 15 bases separating them. Germline CDR1 and CDR2: TSWWSYY and QGS. The CDR3 covers 18 residues. The CDR3 protein is CALGEPSGGTGDTRQMFF. DNA for the CDR3: TGTGCTCTTGGGGAACCGAGTGGGGGGACCGGGGACACCCGACAGATGTTTTTC.

As for this clone: A far bigger clonotype differs at one base, so this is likely a read error. The V gene is TRDV2, the J gene TRDJ1, with 12 bases lining up with TRDD3. V gave up 3 bases and J gave up 3 bases; unmatched junction bases: 16. CDR1 and CDR2 from the germline V gene are GEAIGNYY and EKD. This CDR3 comprises 19 residues. The CDR3 sequence is CACDAYWGIPPAYADKLIF. The CDR3 coding sequence is TGTGCCTGTGACGCCTACTGGGGGATACCTCCTGCCTACGCCGATAAACTCATCTTT.

This clone is labeled medium-sized. With a much larger clone just one base away, this may be a read error. The chain recombines TRDV2 with TRDJ1; D possibly uses TRDD2 or TRDD3 (7 bases each). The length of the CDR3 is 18 residues. Germline V gene sequence: CDR1 GEAIGNYY, CDR2 EKD. The CDR3 protein is CACDTLNSYSTGADKPIF. CDR3 sequence (DNA): TGTGCCTGTGACACCTTGAATTCCTACTCGACTGGGGCCGATAAACCCATCTTT.

This clone was counted only a few times. A far bigger clonotype differs at one base, so this is likely a read error. At the DNA level, this CDR3 is encoded by other sequences in the same sample as well. This chain joins TRDV2 and TRDJ1, with D possibly being TRDD3 (6 bases). Germline V CDR1 and CDR2: GEAIGNYY, EKD. Trimming removed 0 bases at V and 0 bases at J, with 19 bases between. The CDR3 loop spans 18 amino acids. Here the CDR3 DNA reads TGTGCCTGTGACACCGTTGGAGGATCGGTGGGGGACACCGATAAACTCATCTTT. Translating gives CACDTVGGSVGDTDKLIF.

This clone has just a few counts. This DNA's translation and the protein TCRdb lists, from a much larger clone, do not match at residue 3, likely due to a read error; the protein shown is translated from the DNA. In nucleotides, the CDR3 is TGTGCCCGTGACAAACTGGGGGACATCTTGACAGCACAACTCTTCTTT. It encodes CARDKLGDILTAQLFF. The rearrangement links TRDV2 to TRDJ2; TRDD3 agrees at 9 bases. The length of the CDR3 is 16 residues. Per germline, CDR1 GEAIGNYY and CDR2 EKD.

Concerning this clone: TCRdb's protein, taken from a much larger clone, differs from this DNA's translation at residue 3, likely owing to a read error; the protein displayed comes from the DNA. This sequence joins TRDV2 and TRDJ1, with TRDD3 as a possible D gene (6 bases). CDR1 and CDR2 from the germline V gene are GEAIGNYY and EKD. CDR3 length: 16 amino acids. The DNA of the CDR3 is TGTGCCCGTGACAACCTGGGGCCGGGGGCCCACGATAAACTCATCTTT. Amino acid sequence: CARDNLGPGAHDKLIF.

This clone was detected only a few times. Given a far larger clone just one base away, this is likely a sequencing read error. The same CDR3 also results from other DNA sequences found in this sample. The chain couples TRDV2 to TRDJ1; no definite D call. The CDR3 covers 14 residues. Germline assignment: CDR1 GEAIGNYY and CDR2 EKD. This chain's CDR3 is CACDALSGTDKLIF. Here the CDR3 DNA reads TGTGCCTGTGACGCTCTCTCGGGCACCGATAAGCTCATCTTT.